This T cell receptor (beta chain) was captured in a study of cytomegalovirus exposure and HLA in healthy donors. Study-wide results and caveats: Accounts indicate the classifier identified cytomegalovirus status with strong specificity and sensitivity.

This clone was detected a few times. No antigen is known for it. The PCR contained 60 Vbeta and 13 Jbeta primers. The protocol was immunoSEQ multiplex PCR, while the TCRdb copy is restricted to in-frame clones and leaves out a portion. This table has about 190,000 clones, 79% appearing once. The sample was PBMCs. This receptor was taken from a woman younger than 30 in good health and CMV-seronegative.

The CDR3 DNA sequence: TGTGCCAGTAGCCAGACCGGGGGTGGCAATCAGCCCCAGCATTTT. It yields the protein CASSQTGGGNQPQHF. The rearrangement uses TRBV19 and TRBJ1-5, with D possibly TRBD1 on 5 matching bases. The V and J ends lost 6 bases and 2 bases respectively, with 14 bases between them. Germline-derived CDR1 and CDR2 are LNHDA and SQIVND (reference sequence). The CDR3 spans 15 residues. The whole variable domain, filled in from reference TRBV19 and TRBJ1-5, reads DGGITQSPKYLFRKEGQNVTLSCEQNLNHDAMYWYRQDPGQGLRLIYYSQIVNDFQKGDIAEGYSVSREKKESFPLTVTSAQKNPTAFYLCASSQTGGGNQPQHFGDGTRLSIL.